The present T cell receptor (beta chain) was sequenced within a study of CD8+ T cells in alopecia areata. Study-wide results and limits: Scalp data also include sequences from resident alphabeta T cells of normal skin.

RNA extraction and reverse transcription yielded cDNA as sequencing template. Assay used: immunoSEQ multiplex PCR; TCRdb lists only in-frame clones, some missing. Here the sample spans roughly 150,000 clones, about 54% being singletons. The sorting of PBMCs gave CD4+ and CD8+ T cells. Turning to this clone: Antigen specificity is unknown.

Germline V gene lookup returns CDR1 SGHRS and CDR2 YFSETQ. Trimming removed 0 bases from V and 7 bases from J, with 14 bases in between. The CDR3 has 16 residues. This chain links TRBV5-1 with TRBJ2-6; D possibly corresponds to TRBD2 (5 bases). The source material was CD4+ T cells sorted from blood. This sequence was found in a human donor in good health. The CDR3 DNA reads TGCGCCAGCAGCTTGGTGATCGGGGTATCAGCCAACGTCCTGACTTTC. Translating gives CASSLVIGVSANVLTF. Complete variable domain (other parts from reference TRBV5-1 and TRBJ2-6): KAGVTQTPRYLIKTRGQQVTLSCSPISGHRSVSWYQQTPGQGLQFLFEYFSETQRNKGNFPGRFSGRQFSNSRSEMNVSTLELGDSALYLCASSLVIGVSANVLTFGAGSRLTVL.